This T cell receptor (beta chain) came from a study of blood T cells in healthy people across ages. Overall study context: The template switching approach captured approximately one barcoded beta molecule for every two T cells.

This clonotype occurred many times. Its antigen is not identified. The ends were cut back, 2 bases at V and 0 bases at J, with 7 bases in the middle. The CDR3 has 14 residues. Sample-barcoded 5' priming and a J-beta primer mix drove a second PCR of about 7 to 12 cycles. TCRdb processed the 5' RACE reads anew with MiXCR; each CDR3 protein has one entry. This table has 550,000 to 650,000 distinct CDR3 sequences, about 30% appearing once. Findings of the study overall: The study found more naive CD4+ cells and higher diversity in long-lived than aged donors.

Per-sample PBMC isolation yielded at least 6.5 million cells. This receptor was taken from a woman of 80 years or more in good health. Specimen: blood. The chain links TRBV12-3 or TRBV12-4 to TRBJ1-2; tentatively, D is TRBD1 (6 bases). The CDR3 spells CASSLRGSNYGYTF. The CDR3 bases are TGTGCCAGCAGTTTAAGGGGGTCTAACTATGGCTACACCTTC.